This T cell receptor beta chain is from a study of CD8+ T cells in alopecia areata. Overall study context: Patients received oral tofacitinib, 5 to 10 mg twice daily, for moderate-to-severe alopecia areata.

Collected material from alopecia areata patients comprised lesional scalp punch biopsies and peripheral blood. RNA was isolated and reverse transcribed to cDNA, the sequencing template. Libraries were prepared by immunoSEQ multiplex PCR; TCRdb keeps only in-frame clonotypes and omits some of them. The sample carries 150,000 to 200,000 clones, 67% recorded once. Germline-derived CDR1 and CDR2 are SEHNR and FQNEAQ (reference sequence). The CDR3 totals 15 residues. Trimming took 5 bases from V and 4 from J; bases not matched to a gene: 3. Specimen: CD8+ T cells sorted from blood, collected at week 0. This receptor was identified in a human donor with alopecia areata. The chain has TRBV7-9 and TRBJ2-5; 14 bases align to TRBD2. The CDR3 bases are TGTGCCAGCAGCACCGGGACTAGCGGGGGAGAGACCCAGTACTTC. Protein: CASSTGTSGGETQYF.